This TCR beta chain originates from a study of T cell repertoires in cytomegalovirus infection. The wider study: Public TCR beta signature analysis indicated the presence of both CMV infection and matching HLA type.

CDR3 length: 14 amino acids. V lost 6 bases to trimming and J lost 0 bases, with 9 bases between them. Of note for this clonotype: Its target is unknown.

Each CDR3 protein gets one entry after TCRdb re-called the reads with MiXCR. The repertoire includes 640,000 or so distinct CDR3 sequences, around 31% of them detected once, and around a sixth sits in the top ten. Notes on the study in general: The study found HLA-C-restricted CMV-specific TCR beta clonotypes dominating the ex vivo response.

Specimen: cultured PBMCs, collected from culture after CMV antigen stimulation. The genes are TRBV12-3 or TRBV12-4 and TRBJ1-3; D perhaps matches TRBD1 (6 bases). This clonotype was sampled from a human donor in good health (CMV status not recorded). Some clones in this sample may be carry-over from other donors' samples. CDR3 residues: CASSGTISGNTIYF. The CDR3 nucleotides read TGTGCCAGCAGCGGGACAATCTCTGGAAACACCATATATTTT.